This TCR beta chain derives from a study of T cells in tuberculosis. Study summary: CD1B tetramers identified T cells specific for mycobacterial lipid GMM. Findings and caveats of the study: Active tuberculosis alpha repertoires lay closer to GMM-specific TCRs than controls'. The TCR-beta difference was not significant; alpha differences partly reflected length.

CDR3 length: 12 amino acids. Trimming removed 7 bases at V and 10 bases at J, with 16 bases between. The germline gives CDR1 LNHDA, CDR2 SQIVND (reference sequence). About this clone itself: Its antigen is still unknown.

Some clones are missing from TCRdb's copy, which holds only in-frame ones; the method was immunoSEQ multiplex PCR. The sample contains roughly 41,000 clones, approximately 94% of which appear only once. The specimen was PBMCs. This chain links TRBV19 with TRBJ1-1; D might be TRBD1 (6 bases). This sequence originates from a donor aged 5-35 years with latent tuberculosis or without tuberculosis infection. Some clones in this sample may be carry-over from other donors' samples. The CDR3, as DNA: TGTGCCAGTATGGATTTCACAGGGAGAGCTTTCTTT. Translated, it gives CASMDFTGRAFF.